Listed below are T cell receptor beta chains from one sample, sequenced in a study of identical twins. One entry per CDR3 protein, called by TCRdb with MiXCR from the 5' RACE reads. The repertoire has some 630,000 distinct CDR3 sequences, 7% to 7.5% of them found once; the top ten carry 1.6%. This same sample was also part of a study on yellow fever vaccine responses in identical twins.

Sequenced input: PBMCs. These receptors were collected from a woman aged 18-35 years in good health. Both conserved end residues are part of each CDR3. A D gene is named only where the DNA matches it firmly.

TRBD2	TRBV29-1	CSVVTGTSGSQQETQYF
.	TRBV29-1	CSAEAGANVLTF
.	TRBV12-3/TRBV12-4	CASGETGYGSPLHF
TRBD1	TRBV12-3/TRBV12-4	CASTETGGADTQYF
TRBD2	TRBV4-1	CASSQDWTGGPREQFF
.	TRBV9	CASSVALEGTDTQYF
.	TRBV5-1	CASSLGLDIRSQPQHF
TRBD1	TRBV20-1	CCASVRGDRVDNQPQHF
TRBD2	TRBV7-2	CASSLAGGFKGNTQYF
.	TRBV28	CASSMGSSGCTF
TRBD1	TRBV7-6	CASSQGTGRNSPLHF
TRBD1	TRBV28	CASSLGTGMQPQHF
.	TRBV21-1	CASSNGVWICYNSPLHF
TRBD1	TRBV2	CASRGDSGTDTQYF
.	TRBV5-1	CASSLGGVESGEQFF
TRBD2	TRBV12-3/TRBV12-4	CASSPFTSGGGDTQYF
TRBD2	TRBV3-1	CASSQEALAGVPQDTQYF
.	TRBV11-2	CASSLGTSGLTGTQYF
.	TRBV7-8	CASSLGTSTSGNTIYF
.	TRBV7-2	CASRRWETQYF
.	TRBV7-9	CASSRDSEETQYF
TRBD2	TRBV7-2	CASSPTSGIIDGGELFF
TRBD2	TRBV4-1	CASSRRGLAGDTGELFF
.	TRBV6-1	CASSPWTLGTGRKNEQFF